Listed below are T cell receptor beta chains from one sample, sequenced in a study of regulatory dendritic cells for organ transplantation. Sequencing was performed with immunoSEQ multiplex PCR; in TCRdb, only in-frame clones are kept and a portion is missing. This sample has 25,000 or so clones, with roughly 85% found just once. The sample taken for sequencing was naive CD4+ T cells from blood. These receptors were taken from a human donor in good health. CDR3s include the opening cysteine and the closing phenylalanine or tryptophan. Fields, in order: D gene, clone size, V gene, J gene, CDR3 DNA, CDR3 protein. D genes are given only for firm matches. Not all rows give a size; the values are once, few, many and, for expanded clones, a class.

>TRBD1|.|TRBV10-3|TRBJ1-2
TGTGCCATCAGTTCTGATGTGGCGGCCAGGGGGGGCTACACCTTC
CAISSDVAARGGYTF
>.|few|TRBV5-6|TRBJ1-6
TGTGCCAGCAATAGACTTAATTCACCCCTCCACTTT
CASNRLNSPLHF
>.|few|TRBV5-4|TRBJ2-1
TGTGCCAGCAGCCCCCGACAGGGACTCTACAATGAGCAGTTCTTC
CASSPRQGLYNEQFF
>TRBD1|.|TRBV4-1|TRBJ2-1
TGCGCCAGCAGCTCTTCAGGGGGCTACAATGAGCAGTTCTTC
CASSSSGGYNEQFF
>TRBD1|.|TRBV2|TRBJ2-7
TGTGCCAGCATTATAGACAGGGGGAACGAGCAGTACTTC
CASIIDRGNEQYF
>.|.|TRBV5-5|TRBJ2-5
TGTGCCAGCAGCTTGGACTCCCAAGAGACCCAGTACTTC
CASSLDSQETQYF
>.|.|TRBV28|TRBJ2-1
TGTGCCAGCAGCCCACCCACAGGGACCTACAATGAGCAGTTCTTC
CASSPPTGTYNEQFF
>TRBD1|.|TRBV18|TRBJ1-5
TGTGCCAGCTCACCGACAGGGGGCGGCAATCAGCCCCAGCATTTT
CASSPTGGGNQPQHF
>.|few|TRBV6-4|TRBJ2-7
TGTGCCAGCAGTAGTGAGGGATTATACGAGCAGTACTTC
CASSSEGLYEQYF
>.|.|TRBV6-5|TRBJ1-5
TGTGCCACCGCGGGGGGGAAAAGGGGCAATCAGCCCCAGCATTTT
CATAGGKRGNQPQHF
>.|.|TRBV27|TRBJ1-6
TGTGCCAGCAGTTCCGTCCCAAACGGGAATTCACCCCTCCACTTT
CASSSVPNGNSPLHF
>.|few|TRBV19|TRBJ2-2
TGTGCCAGTAGTATAGTTTTCGGGTCGGGCACCGGGGAGCTGTTTTTT
CASSIVFGSGTGELFF
>TRBD2|once|TRBV18|TRBJ2-7
TGTGCCAGCTCACCTCGGGGGGGGGCCTCCTACGAGCAGTACTTC
CASSPRGGASYEQYF
>.|.|TRBV9|TRBJ1-6
TGTGCCAGCAGCGTAGACAGGAGCTCCTATAATTCACCCCTCCACTTT
CASSVDRSSYNSPLHF
>.|.|TRBV7-9|TRBJ1-1
TGTGCCAGCAGCTTAGCGTTCGGGGGTCGGACTGAAGCTTTCTTT
CASSLAFGGRTEAFF
>.|.|TRBV5-1|TRBJ2-7
TGCGCCAGCAGGCCCGACTCCCACGAGCAGTACTTC
CASRPDSHEQYF
>TRBD1|.|TRBV5-4|TRBJ2-1
TGTGCCAGCAGTCAGGACAGGGGGCGAAATGAGCAGTTCTTC
CASSQDRGRNEQFF
>.|few|TRBV18|TRBJ1-5
TGTGCCAGCTCACCAAGCACGGACACTAATCAGCCCCAGCATTTT
CASSPSTDTNQPQHF
>TRBD1|few|TRBV6-5|TRBJ1-6
TGTGCCAGCAACCCGACAGGGATAGGTTCACCCCTCCACTTT
CASNPTGIGSPLHF
>TRBD1|.|TRBV6-1|TRBJ1-2
TGTGCCAGTCAGACAGGGACTAACTATGGCTACACCTTC
CASQTGTNYGYTF
>.|.|TRBV9|TRBJ2-2
TGTGCCAGCAGCCCCGAGGTGGCAGGGGGGAGAACCGGGGAGCTGTTTTTT
CASSPEVAGGRTGELFF
>.|.|TRBV19|TRBJ2-6
TGTGCCAGCTCCCGGGACACGGTATCTGGGGCCAACGTCCTGACTTTC
CASSRDTVSGANVLTF
>TRBD1|.|TRBV6-1|TRBJ1-3
TGTGCCAGCAGTAAGACAGGGAATGGAAACACCATATATTTT
CASSKTGNGNTIYF
>.|.|TRBV10-3|TRBJ1-1
TGTGCCATCAGTGAGCGGGGGACTGAAGCTTTCTTT
CAISERGTEAFF
>.|.|TRBV7-9|TRBJ2-1
TGTGCCAGCAGTCAATCCAGACTAGATGAGCAGTTCTTC
CASSQSRLDEQFF
>.|.|TRBV6-7|TRBJ2-7
TGTGCCAGCAGTTACTACCGGGCTCCAGGGAAGTCCCTTTGGGAGCAGTACTTC
CASSYYRAPGKSLWEQYF
>TRBD1|.|TRBV6-1|TRBJ2-7
TGTGCCAGCAGACAGGGGCCCACGAGCTCCTACGAGCAGTACTTC
CASRQGPTSSYEQYF
>.|few|TRBV27|TRBJ2-5
TGTGCCAGCAGTCTAAGGGGTGGAGAGACCCAGTACTTC
CASSLRGGETQYF
>TRBD1|.|TRBV4-1|TRBJ1-5
TGCGCCAGCAGCCAACCTACGGACAGGGGGAATCAGCCCCAGCATTTT
CASSQPTDRGNQPQHF